The 15 T cell receptor beta chains in this list originate from one sample, sequenced in a study of CD8 T cells in ankylosing spondylitis. Study-wide points: Blood of patients with ankylosing spondylitis appeared to be characterized by a TCR beta motif of eight highly homologous variants.

TCRdb independently ran MiXCR on the 5' RACE reads; one entry per CDR3 protein. The data hold roughly 440,000 distinct CDR3 sequences, with about 15% observed a single time. The antigens these receptors bind are not known. Sequenced sample: blood, either unsorted or a sorted T cell fraction (not recorded which). The receptors come from a male donor with ankylosing spondylitis.

The chain carries TRBV7-3 and TRBJ2-5; no definite D call. V was shortened by 2 bases and J by 5 bases, with 30 bases between the two germline ends. CDR1 SGHTA and CDR2 FQGTGA come from the germline V gene. The CDR3 length is 20 residues. CDR3 in amino acids: CASSLGRRGSKGPKSETQYF. DNA for the CDR3: TGTGCCAGCAGCTTAGGCCGGAGAGGCAGCAAGGGCCCAAAGTCGGAGACCCAGTACTTC.

This clonotype was seen more than once but under ten times. This chain uses TRBV6-1 with TRBJ1-2, with 9 bases lining up with TRBD1. This CDR3 has 13 residues. V gave up 6 bases and J gave up 3 bases; unmatched junction bases: 2. CDR1 and CDR2 (germline): MNHNS, SASEGT. The CDR3 nucleotides are TGTGCCAGCAGGGGACAGGGTTACTATGGCTACACCTTC. Translating gives CASRGQGYYGYTF.

This clonotype appeared many times. The chain couples TRBV3-1 to TRBJ1-3; D call uncertain. The germline CDR1 and CDR2 sequences are LGHDT and YNNKEL (reference sequence). V was shortened by 3 bases and J by 2 bases, with 11 bases between the two germline ends. This CDR3 region has 15 residues. CDR3: CASSQGMSAGNTIYF. In DNA form, the CDR3 reads TGTGCCAGCAGCCAGGGGATGAGTGCTGGAAACACCATATATTTT.

This clonotype was observed a few times. The chain combines TRBV5-1 with TRBJ1-3; no definite D call. Trimming left V 6 bases short and J 0 bases short, with 13 bases between. Germline-derived CDR1 and CDR2 are SGHRS and YFSETQ. This CDR3 comprises 15 residues. This CDR3 reads CASNKDTTSGNTIYF. As DNA, the CDR3 is TGCGCCAGCAATAAAGACACAACCTCTGGAAACACCATATATTTT.

This clonotype has at least ten counts. The V and J genes are TRBV12-3 or TRBV12-4 and TRBJ2-3; tentatively, D is TRBD2 (6 bases). The CDR3 is made up of 15 amino acids. Trimming removed 6 bases from V and 3 bases from J, with 16 bases in between. The CDR3 DNA reads as TGTGCCAGCAGCCGGGGGTCCGGTCTAACAGATACGCAGTATTTT. This sequence encodes CASSRGSGLTDTQYF.

The V and J genes are TRBV7-3 and TRBJ2-1; D not resolved. The CDR3 sequence is 14 residues long. The germline V gene has CDR1 SGHTA and CDR2 FQGTGA. V dropped 1 base and J dropped 7 bases, with 11 bases sitting between them. DNA of the CDR3: TGTGCCAGCAGCTTAAATGGGGTCGGGAATGAGCAGTTCTTC. Translating gives CASSLNGVGNEQFF.

This clonotype was detected a few times. J is TRBJ1-5 and V is TRBV7-9; no definite D call. The CDR3 has 14 amino acids. V was shortened by 2 bases and J by 9 bases, with 14 bases between the two germline ends. Per the germline V gene, CDR1 is SEHNR and CDR2 is FQNEAQ (reference sequence). CDR3 sequence: CASSLSGPPLPQHF. The DNA for the CDR3 is TGTGCCAGCAGCTTATCGGGCCCTCCCCTGCCCCAGCATTTT.

The chain links TRBV9 to TRBJ2-1; TRBD2 aligns across 11 bases. J was trimmed by 9 bases and V by 0 bases; bases with no gene match: 8. The CDR3 loop spans 16 amino acids. Germline loops: CDR1 SGDLS, CDR2 YYNGEE. The CDR3 DNA follows: TGTGCCAGCAGCGTAGGACTAGCGGGAAGGGGGAGTGAGCAGTTCTTC. It specifies CASSVGLAGRGSEQFF.

This clonotype was counted between two and nine times. V is TRBV2 and J is TRBJ2-4; possibly TRBD2 for D (7 bases). The CDR3 sequence is 17 residues long. Germline V CDR1 and CDR2: SNHLY, FYNNEI. Trimming shortened V by 1 base and J by 2 bases, and 15 bases separated the two germline ends. In DNA form, the CDR3 reads TGTGCCAGCAGTGAAGAGGGGGGGTTAAGTTCCAAAAACATTCAGTACTTC. Protein: CASSEEGGLSSKNIQYF.

This clonotype was picked up a small number of times. CDR3 sequence reads: CSANRRAGGPTDTQYF. The CDR3 nucleotides are TGCAGTGCTAACCGCCGGGCGGGAGGGCCGACAGATACGCAGTATTTT. The chain joins TRBV20-1 to TRBJ2-3, with 9 bases aligning to TRBD2. From germline, CDR1 is DFQATT and CDR2 SNEGSKA (reference sequence). This CDR3 has 16 amino acids. Trimming at V came to 4 bases and at J to 3 bases, leaving 11 bases not matched to a gene.

J is TRBJ2-5 and V is TRBV5-1, with a weak D call TRBD2 (6 bases). V shed 0 bases and J shed 2 bases, with 11 bases lying between them. There are 15 residues in the CDR3. In germline, CDR1 is SGHRS, CDR2 YFSETQ. Here the CDR3 DNA reads TGCGCCAGCAGCTTGGTTCCGGGGGTACAAGAGACCCAGTACTTC. This sequence encodes CASSLVPGVQETQYF.

This clonotype was seen a handful of times. The chain is built from TRBV4-2 and TRBJ2-7; TRBD1 is a possible D gene (5 bases). The CDR3 is 16 amino acids. Trimming shortened V by 3 bases and J by 2 bases, and 17 bases separated the two germline ends. CDR1 LGHNA and CDR2 YNFKEQ come from the germline V gene. The CDR3 coding sequence is TGTGCCAGCAGCCACCCGCAGGGCTACGGAGCCTACGAGCAGTACTTC. Its protein is CASSHPQGYGAYEQYF.

In this sample, this clonotype turned up a few times. V is TRBV2 and J is TRBJ1-2, with TRBD1 matching over 8 bases. CDR1 is SNHLY, CDR2 FYNNEI, per germline. The CDR3 has 12 residues. V was pared by 7 bases and J by 8 bases, with 6 bases of the junction left unmatched. This chain's CDR3 is CASNNRGGGYTF. CDR3 nucleotides: TGTGCCAGCAATAACAGGGGGGGAGGCTACACCTTC. Full variable domain (missing parts from reference TRBV2 and TRBJ1-2): EPEVTQTPSHQVTQMGQEVILRCVPISNHLYFYWYRQILGQKVEFLVSFYNNEISEKSEIFDDQFSVERPDGSNFTLKIRSTKLEDSAMYFCASNNRGGGYTFGSGTRLTVV.

Only one count was recorded for this clonotype. The chain joins TRBV4-3 to TRBJ2-1; maybe TRBD2 (6 bases). The CDR3 covers 18 residues. The germline gives CDR1 LGHNA, CDR2 YSLEER. The ends were cut back, 0 bases at V and 6 bases at J, with 21 bases in the middle. The DNA for the CDR3 is TGCGCCAGCAGCCAAGATGTGGGGGGTTTCAAATCCAGCAATGAGCAGTTCTTC. It translates to CASSQDVGGFKSSNEQFF.

Ten or more counts support this clonotype. The CDR3 is CASSPVPGGQETQYF. The CDR3 nucleotides read TGCGCCAGCAGCCCGGTGCCCGGCGGCCAAGAGACCCAGTACTTC. V usage is TRBV5-1 and J usage is TRBJ2-5; D gene unclear. V lost 4 bases and J 1 base, leaving 14 bases between the germline ends. This CDR3 is built from 15 residues. Germline loops: CDR1 SGHRS, CDR2 YFSETQ.